Listed below are T cell receptor beta chains from one sample, sequenced in a study of T cells in Graves' hyperthyroidism and ophthalmopathy. TCRdb re-called the multiplex PCR reads through MiXCR, storing one row per CDR3 protein. The data show about 96,000 distinct CDR3 sequences, about half seen once. Sequences were obtained from blood. The source of these receptors is a woman between 40 and 50 years old with Graves' hyperthyroidism. Each CDR3 is given with its conserved first and last residue. D genes are given only for firm matches. Clone size is given for some rows only: seen once, a few or many times, or a class if the clone is expanded.

abundance: -; d_gene: TRBD2; j_gene: TRBJ2-7; v_gene: TRBV5-1; CDR3nt: TGCGCCAGCAGCTTGGGAGGACTAGCGGGAGCAGCTAACTACGAGCAGTACTTC; CDR3aa: CASSLGGLAGAANYEQYF
abundance: once; d_gene: -; j_gene: TRBJ2-5; v_gene: TRBV20-1; CDR3nt: TGCAGTGAGCGGACAGTAAAAGAGACCCAGTACTTC; CDR3aa: CSERTVKETQYF
abundance: -; d_gene: -; j_gene: TRBJ2-5; v_gene: TRBV2; CDR3nt: TGTGCCAGCATAGAGTACCAAGAGACCCAGTACTTC; CDR3aa: CASIEYQETQYF
abundance: few; d_gene: -; j_gene: TRBJ2-7; v_gene: TRBV10-3; CDR3nt: TGTGCCATCAGGGTGGAGGCGAACACCGGGGAGCAGTACTTC; CDR3aa: CAIRVEANTGEQYF
abundance: -; d_gene: -; j_gene: TRBJ1-1; v_gene: TRBV2; CDR3nt: TGTGCCAGCAGTGGTGCCAGCAGCTTTTACAGTAACACTGAAGCTTTCTTT; CDR3aa: CASSGASSFYSNTEAFF
abundance: once; d_gene: TRBD1; j_gene: TRBJ1-5; v_gene: TRBV15; CDR3nt: TGTGCCACCAGAAGCCGCGAGGGGGCGAGAGGAGGCCAGCCCCAGCATTTT; CDR3aa: CATRSREGARGGQPQHF
abundance: many; d_gene: -; j_gene: TRBJ2-5; v_gene: TRBV20-1; CDR3nt: TGCAGTGCTAGAGTTAGCATTATAGAGACCCAGTACTTC; CDR3aa: CSARVSIIETQYF
abundance: -; d_gene: -; j_gene: TRBJ2-1; v_gene: TRBV7-2; CDR3nt: TGTGCCAGCAGCTTCGGAGGGCCATTCTCCTACAATGAGCAGTTCTTC; CDR3aa: CASSFGGPFSYNEQFF
abundance: -; d_gene: TRBD2; j_gene: TRBJ2-2; v_gene: TRBV14; CDR3nt: TGTGCCGGCAGCCAAGCCGGACTAGCGGGATCCAACACCGGGGAGCTGTTTTTT; CDR3aa: CAGSQAGLAGSNTGELFF
abundance: many; d_gene: TRBD1; j_gene: TRBJ2-7; v_gene: TRBV29-1; CDR3nt: TGCAGCGTTTTAGGACAGGGTAACGAGCAGTACTTC; CDR3aa: CSVLGQGNEQYF
abundance: many; d_gene: -; j_gene: TRBJ2-7; v_gene: TRBV5-4; CDR3nt: TGTGCCAGCAGCTTGGGCCCAGGGACCGCCGGATACGAGCAGTACTTC; CDR3aa: CASSLGPGTAGYEQYF
abundance: once; d_gene: TRBD2; j_gene: TRBJ2-2; v_gene: TRBV7-9; CDR3nt: TGTGCCAGCAGTCGTATCCCGGGGACTAGCGGAGCCCCCACCGGGGAGCTGTTTTTT; CDR3aa: CASSRIPGTSGAPTGELFF
abundance: -; d_gene: -; j_gene: TRBJ2-5; v_gene: TRBV25-1; CDR3nt: TGTGCCAGCAGGGGGGGCGGGGAAGAGACCCAGTACTTC; CDR3aa: CASRGGGEETQYF
abundance: -; d_gene: -; j_gene: TRBJ2-5; v_gene: TRBV4-1; CDR3nt: TGTGCCAGCAGCCCCATTCGGACGAACACCGGGTTTCGTGAGACCCAGTACTTC; CDR3aa: CASSPIRTNTGFRETQYF
abundance: many; d_gene: -; j_gene: TRBJ2-5; v_gene: TRBV5-1; CDR3nt: TGCGCCAGCAGCTTGCAGAATTACCGGGAGACCCAGTACTTC; CDR3aa: CASSLQNYRETQYF
abundance: many; d_gene: -; j_gene: TRBJ2-2; v_gene: TRBV7-9; CDR3nt: TGTGCCAGCAGCCAAGGGGGAGGGACCCGAACCGGGGAGCTGTTTTTT; CDR3aa: CASSQGGGTRTGELFF
abundance: many; d_gene: -; j_gene: TRBJ2-5; v_gene: TRBV20-1; CDR3nt: TGCAGTGCTAGCCCAGAGGGTTCTCAAGAGACCCAGTACTTC; CDR3aa: CSASPEGSQETQYF
abundance: few; d_gene: TRBD2; j_gene: TRBJ2-7; v_gene: TRBV11-2; CDR3nt: TGTGCCAGCAGCCAAGCTAGCGGGAGCCGCGAGCAGTACTTC; CDR3aa: CASSQASGSREQYF
abundance: many; d_gene: -; j_gene: TRBJ1-2; v_gene: TRBV29-1; CDR3nt: TGCAGCGTTGAAGTGGGAGTACGGGGCTACACCTTC; CDR3aa: CSVEVGVRGYTF
abundance: many; d_gene: -; j_gene: TRBJ2-5; v_gene: TRBV20-1; CDR3nt: TGCAGTGCTAGTTCCTTGGGAATCCAGACCCAGTACTTC; CDR3aa: CSASSLGIQTQYF
abundance: -; d_gene: TRBD2; j_gene: TRBJ2-3; v_gene: TRBV4-2; CDR3nt: TGTGCCAGCAGTTACCTAGCGGGAGCAGATACGCAGTATTTT; CDR3aa: CASSYLAGADTQYF
abundance: many; d_gene: -; j_gene: TRBJ2-5; v_gene: TRBV20-1; CDR3nt: TGCAGTGCATCTCCGGGGGATAGGTGGGGGGAGACCCAGTACTTC; CDR3aa: CSASPGDRWGETQYF
abundance: -; d_gene: -; j_gene: TRBJ1-4; v_gene: TRBV20-1; CDR3nt: TGCAGCGGGACGAATGAAAAACTGTTTTTT; CDR3aa: CSGTNEKLFF
abundance: -; d_gene: -; j_gene: TRBJ1-1; v_gene: TRBV5-1; CDR3nt: TGCGCCAGCAGCTTGGAGATGGGCACTGAAGCTTTCTTT; CDR3aa: CASSLEMGTEAFF
abundance: many; d_gene: -; j_gene: TRBJ2-5; v_gene: TRBV5-1; CDR3nt: TGCGCCAGCAGAGGTCACACAGACCAAGAGACCCAGTACTTC; CDR3aa: CASRGHTDQETQYF
abundance: many; d_gene: -; j_gene: TRBJ2-7; v_gene: TRBV4-1; CDR3nt: TGCGCCAGCAGCCAAGATCGGGGCAGCAAGCAGTACTTC; CDR3aa: CASSQDRGSKQYF